A single sample is the source of the 24 T cell receptor beta chains below, sequenced in a study of cytomegalovirus exposure and HLA in healthy donors. PCR amplification relied on 60 Vbeta primers (plus 13 Jbeta primers). Profiling relied on immunoSEQ multiplex PCR, and the TCRdb table lists in-frame clones only, not all of them. The sample shows a few hundred thousand clones, around 77% of them seen only once. Material: PBMCs. The source is a woman aged 25 to 45 in good health and CMV-seronegative.

The genes are TRBV4-1 and TRBJ1-2, with TRBD1 matching over 10 bases. Germline-derived CDR1 and CDR2 are MGHRA and YSYEKL. V was clipped by 0 bases and J by 7 bases; unmatched bases: 2. CDR3 length equals 14 residues. The CDR3 spells CASSQDGTGVGYTF. CDR3 bases: TGCGCCAGCAGCCAAGACGGGACAGGGGTTGGCTACACCTTC.

DNA for the CDR3: TGTGCCAGCAGCTTAATCGCAGGATCTGAAAAACTGTTTTTT. Translation: CASSLIAGSEKLFF. The V call is TRBV7-2, the J call TRBJ1-4; no clear D gene. Germline CDR1 is SGHTA and CDR2 is FQGNSA. The CDR3 length is 14 residues. Trimming pared 2 bases from V and 7 bases from J, leaving 11 bases between.

The gene calls are TRBV6-1 and TRBJ2-7, with a weak D call TRBD1 (5 bases). Trimming took off 11 bases at V and 1 base at J, with 12 bases between the two ends. The germline V gene has CDR1 MNHNS and CDR2 SASEGT. This CDR3 region has 12 residues. The CDR3 loop reads CAGAGASYEQYF. CDR3 coding DNA: TGTGCCGGTGCTGGGGCTTCCTACGAGCAGTACTTC.

The V call is TRBV6-5, the J call TRBJ2-2, with 7 bases that match TRBD1. Germline CDR1 MNHEY, CDR2 SVGAGI. There are 13 residues in the CDR3. J gave up 5 bases and V 8 bases, and 5 bases lay outside the gene matches. The DNA of the CDR3 is TGTGCCAGCGGCTCGACAGGGACCGGGGAGCTGTTTTTT. This gives the protein CASGSTGTGELFF.

The rearrangement links TRBV6-1 to TRBJ2-1; 9 positions agree with TRBD2. Germline V gives CDR1 MNHNS, CDR2 SASEGT. V lost 3 bases, J lost 4 bases, and 7 bases stayed unmatched. This CDR3 comprises 16 residues. The CDR3 DNA is TGTGCCAGCAGTGACTTAGCGGGAGTGCCTTACAATGAGCAGTTCTTC. It codes for CASSDLAGVPYNEQFF.

The genes are TRBV2 and TRBJ2-2; 10 bases agree with TRBD2. The germline V gene has CDR1 SNHLY and CDR2 FYNNEI. The CDR3 loop spans 15 amino acids. V shed 7 bases and J 5 bases; nucleotides not matched to a gene: 7. CDR3 sequence: CASTLTSGVTGELFF. The CDR3 DNA is TGTGCCAGCACATTAACTAGCGGGGTAACCGGGGAGCTGTTTTTT.

The J gene is TRBJ1-2, the V gene TRBV5-6; D not certain. V lost 1 base, J lost 8 bases, and 15 bases lay in between. The CDR3 extends over 14 amino acids. Germline V gene sequence: CDR1 SGHDT, CDR2 YYEEEE. The CDR3 DNA reads TGTGCCAGCAGCTTGCCCTCAGTCCGGGGAGGCTACACCTTC. Translated, it gives CASSLPSVRGGYTF. The whole variable domain, remainder taken from reference TRBV5-6 and TRBJ1-2, is DAGVTQSPTHLIKTRGQQVTLRCSPKSGHDTVSWYQQALGQGPQFIFQYYEEEERQRGNFPDRFSGHQFPNYSSELNVNALLLGDSALYLCASSLPSVRGGYTFGSGTRLTVV.

The chain combines TRBV27 with TRBJ2-2; maybe TRBD2 (5 bases). Per the germline V gene, CDR1 is MNHEY and CDR2 is SMNVEV (reference sequence). This CDR3 is built from 15 residues. With 5 bases removed from V and 1 base from J, the gap between germline ends came to 11 bases. The CDR3: CASSLAVLNTGELFF. The CDR3 region has the DNA TGTGCCAGCAGTCTAGCCGTATTGAACACCGGGGAGCTGTTTTTT.

V gene TRBV19 combines with J gene TRBJ1-1, with a possible D match to TRBD1 (5 bases). The CDR3 contains 14 residues. The germline V and J ends were trimmed by 3 bases and 4 bases, with 12 bases remaining between them. CDR1 and CDR2 from the germline V gene are LNHDA and SQIVND (reference sequence). CDR3 bases: TGTGCCAGTAGTATGGTCCCCCAGGGCACTGAAGCTTTCTTT. It is translated as CASSMVPQGTEAFF. Full variable domain (missing parts from reference TRBV19 and TRBJ1-1): DGGITQSPKYLFRKEGQNVTLSCEQNLNHDAMYWYRQDPGQGLRLIYYSQIVNDFQKGDIAEGYSVSREKKESFPLTVTSAQKNPTAFYLCASSMVPQGTEAFFGQGTRLTVV.

The V and J genes are TRBV4-1 and TRBJ2-7, with TRBD1 matching over 7 bases. From germline, CDR1 is MGHRA and CDR2 YSYEKL. The V segment lost 3 bases and the J segment 4 bases; nucleotides outside the gene matches: 12. This CDR3 comprises 16 residues. The CDR3 nucleotides read TGCGCCAGCAGCCATAACCTACAGGGGCGATTTTACGAGCAGTACTTC. Residues: CASSHNLQGRFYEQYF.

The chain uses TRBV5-1 and TRBJ2-7; 12 bases agree with TRBD2. The length of the CDR3 is 17 residues. Germline V gene sequence: CDR1 SGHRS, CDR2 YFSETQ. The junction had 8 bases not matched to a gene; V was cut back by 4 bases and J by 0 bases. CDR3 coding DNA: TGCGCCAGCAGCACGACTAGCGGGAGTCGAAACTCCTACGAGCAGTACTTC. The encoded protein is CASSTTSGSRNSYEQYF.

The V call is TRBV30, the J call TRBJ1-2; D not resolved. Germline V lookup: CDR1 GTSNPN, CDR2 SVGIG (reference sequence). Trimming took off 4 bases at V and 4 bases at J, with 16 bases between the two ends. The CDR3 covers 14 residues. The chain's CDR3 is CAWKPAGKGYGYTF. CDR3 nucleotide sequence: TGTGCCTGGAAACCAGCCGGGAAGGGCTATGGCTACACCTTC.

The chain carries TRBV15 and TRBJ2-7; maybe TRBD2 (6 bases). Per the germline V gene, CDR1 is LNHNV and CDR2 is YYDKDF (reference sequence). The V end was cut by 1 base, the J end by 3 bases, with 13 bases between. This CDR3 has 15 amino acids. In nucleotides, the CDR3 is TGTGCCACCAGCAGAGGGGGGGAGGAGAACTACGAGCAGTACTTC. As protein: CATSRGGEENYEQYF.

V and J are TRBV7-9 and TRBJ1-2; 7 bases match TRBD1. The CDR3 runs to 14 residues. The V segment lost 5 bases and the J segment 5 bases; nucleotides outside the gene matches: 8. Germline-derived CDR1 and CDR2 are SEHNR and FQNEAQ (reference sequence). The CDR3 loop reads CASSVSGTDYGYTF. The CDR3 DNA is TGTGCCAGCAGCGTCTCCGGGACAGATTATGGCTACACCTTC.

The V and J genes are TRBV7-8 and TRBJ1-1, with unresolved D. CDR3 size: 12 residues. V dropped 5 bases and J dropped 2 bases, with 6 bases sitting between them. CDR1 is SGHVS and CDR2 is FQNEAQ in the germline V gene. CDR3 nucleotides: TGTGCCAGCAGCGTTAGAAACACTGAAGCTTTCTTT. Residues: CASSVRNTEAFF.

The chain couples TRBV4-1 to TRBJ2-7; perhaps TRBD2 as D (6 bases). Germline V lookup: CDR1 MGHRA, CDR2 YSYEKL. Between the trimmed V and J ends, which lost 1 base and 1 base, there was a span of 11 bases. CDR3 length: 15 amino acids. The CDR3 is CASSQVAGRSYEQYF. CDR3 coding DNA: TGCGCCAGCAGCCAAGTGGCAGGGAGGTCCTACGAGCAGTACTTC.

This clone was seen more than once but under ten times. The chain carries TRBV7-3 and TRBJ2-5, with a weak D call TRBD2 (5 bases). CDR3 size: 12 residues. V was trimmed by 5 bases and J by 8 bases, leaving 12 bases between them. Germline CDR1 reads SGHTA; CDR2 reads FQGTGA. The CDR3 bases are TGTGCCAGCAGCAACGCAGGAGGAACCCAGTACTTC. This translates into CASSNAGGTQYF.

V usage is TRBV6-6 and J usage is TRBJ2-3, with 7 positions matching TRBD2. V was pared by 4 bases and J by 0 bases, with 7 bases of the junction left unmatched. Germline values: CDR1 MNHNY, CDR2 SVGAGI (reference sequence). There are 16 residues in the CDR3. For the CDR3, the DNA is TGTGCCAGCAGTTCTTGGCCAGCGGGGAGCACAGATACGCAGTATTTT. Translating gives CASSSWPAGSTDTQYF.

CDR3 coding DNA: TGTGCCAGCAGCGTAGGAGGAGGTTCCTCGTTCGCTGAAGCTTTCTTT. It specifies CASSVGGGSSFAEAFF. The chain carries TRBV9 and TRBJ1-1; D is ambiguous. Trimming stripped 0 bases from V and 6 bases from J, with 18 bases between. This CDR3 spans 16 amino acids. Germline assignment: CDR1 SGDLS and CDR2 YYNGEE. The full variable domain, completed using reference TRBV9 and TRBJ1-1, is DSGVTQTPKHLITATGQRVTLRCSPRSGDLSVYWYQQSLDQGLQFLIQYYNGEERAKGNILERFSAQQFPDLHSELNLSSLELGDSALYFCASSVGGGSSFAEAFFGQGTRLTVV.

The CDR3 spells CASSQGDRPSYEQYF. The CDR3 DNA reads TGTGCCAGCAGCCAAGGGGACAGGCCTTCCTACGAGCAGTACTTC. This chain links TRBV14 with TRBJ2-7, with 8 positions matching TRBD1. CDR3 size: 15 residues. The germline gives CDR1 SGHDN, CDR2 FVKESK. Unmatched junction bases numbered 3, after V lost 1 base and J lost 1 base.

The gene calls are TRBV7-9 and TRBJ1-3; no clear D. CDR1 is SEHNR and CDR2 is FQNEAQ in the germline V gene (reference sequence). V lost 5 bases to trimming and J lost 2 bases, with 16 bases between them. The CDR3 is 16 residues long. CDR3 protein: CASSRNVAMPGNTIYF. Written as DNA, the CDR3 is TGTGCCAGCAGCCGTAACGTTGCTATGCCTGGAAACACCATATATTTT.

V usage is TRBV19 and J usage is TRBJ1-1, with D maybe TRBD1 (5 bases). V shed 3 bases and J shed 5 bases, with 13 bases lying between them. Germline CDR1 LNHDA, CDR2 SQIVND (reference sequence). The CDR3 contains 14 residues. The CDR3 protein is CASSIPGLGTEAFF. In DNA form, the CDR3 reads TGTGCCAGTAGTATCCCAGGGTTGGGGACTGAAGCTTTCTTT.

This clone was counted a few times. The junction and the germline gene differ at one end; a read error may be behind it. The J gene is TRBJ2-1, the V gene TRBV7-9; 8 bases map to TRBD2. Looked up from germline, CDR1 is SEHNR and CDR2 is FQNEAQ (reference sequence). The CDR3 is made up of 17 amino acids. The CDR3 spells CSSSRPIAGHSGDEQFF. CDR3 in DNA: TGTTCCAGCAGCCGACCCATAGCGGGGCACTCGGGCGATGAGCAGTTCTTC.

The chain employs TRBV7-8 and TRBJ1-1; TRBD1 might be the D (5 bases). The germline V gene encodes CDR1 SGHVS and CDR2 FQNEAQ. The V end was cut by 0 bases, the J end by 1 base, with 12 bases between. This CDR3 has 16 residues. CDR3 sequence reads: CASSLANGRANTEAFF. For the CDR3, the DNA is TGTGCCAGCAGCTTAGCGAATGGCAGGGCGAACACTGAAGCTTTCTTT.